This entry is about one TCR beta chain. The data derive from a study of shared T cell receptors in the human thymus. Data came from immunoSEQ multiplex PCR; TCRdb stores just in-frame clones and leaves some out. The sample contains 55,000 to 80,000 clones, nearly 95% of which appear only once. Germline-derived CDR1 and CDR2 are SGDLS and YYNGEE. Trimming took off 3 bases at V and 4 bases at J, with 7 bases between the two ends. The CDR3 spans 12 residues. Sequencing was carried out using thymocytes. The chain links TRBV9 to TRBJ1-1; no clear D. This receptor was obtained from a human donor. As DNA, the CDR3 is TGTGCCAGCAGCGCGGGCCCCACTGAAGCTTTCTTT. Translation gives CASSAGPTEAFF.